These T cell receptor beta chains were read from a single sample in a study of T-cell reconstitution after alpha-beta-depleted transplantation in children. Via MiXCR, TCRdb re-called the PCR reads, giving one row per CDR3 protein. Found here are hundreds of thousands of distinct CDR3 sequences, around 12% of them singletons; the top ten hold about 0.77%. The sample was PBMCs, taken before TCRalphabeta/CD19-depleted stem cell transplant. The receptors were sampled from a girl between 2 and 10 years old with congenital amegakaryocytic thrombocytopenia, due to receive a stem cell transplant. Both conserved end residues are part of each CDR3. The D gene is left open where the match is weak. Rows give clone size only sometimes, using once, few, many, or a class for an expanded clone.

CDR3aa: CSANFPGLATNEQFF
CDR3nt: TGCAGTGCTAACTTTCCGGGACTAGCCACCAATGAGCAGTTCTTC
abundance: many
d_gene: TRBD2
j_gene: TRBJ2-1
v_gene: TRBV20-1

CDR3aa: CAIGAGSYNEQFF
CDR3nt: TGTGCCATCGGTGCTGGGAGCTACAATGAGCAGTTCTTC
abundance: many
d_gene: NA
j_gene: TRBJ2-1
v_gene: TRBV10-3

CDR3aa: CSATPFRLYQETQYF
CDR3nt: TGCAGTGCTACCCCCTTCCGTCTATACCAAGAGACCCAGTACTTC
abundance: few
d_gene: NA
j_gene: TRBJ2-5
v_gene: TRBV20-1

CDR3aa: CASSASDGWFDEQFF
CDR3nt: TGTGCCAGCAGCGCATCGGACGGTTGGTTCGATGAGCAGTTCTTC
abundance: many
d_gene: NA
j_gene: TRBJ2-1
v_gene: TRBV9

CDR3aa: CASKYSGSVDEQFF
CDR3nt: TGTGCCAGCAAGTACAGCGGGAGCGTCGATGAGCAGTTCTTC
abundance: many
d_gene: TRBD2
j_gene: TRBJ2-1
v_gene: TRBV25-1

CDR3aa: CASSFGGGYEQFF
CDR3nt: TGTGCCAGCAGTTTTGGGGGAGGATATGAGCAGTTCTTC
abundance: NA
d_gene: NA
j_gene: TRBJ2-1
v_gene: TRBV27

CDR3aa: CASNLSGLGADTQYF
CDR3nt: TGTGCCAGCAACCTCTCCGGTCTAGGGGCAGATACGCAGTATTTT
abundance: many
d_gene: NA
j_gene: TRBJ2-3
v_gene: TRBV12-3/TRBV12-4

CDR3aa: CASTYLTGELFF
CDR3nt: TGCGCCAGCACGTACCTCACCGGGGAGCTGTTTTTT
abundance: few
d_gene: NA
j_gene: TRBJ2-2
v_gene: TRBV5-1

CDR3aa: CASSSTSGSTYNEQFF
CDR3nt: TGTGCCAGCAGTTCCACTAGCGGGAGCACCTACAATGAGCAGTTCTTC
abundance: many
d_gene: TRBD2
j_gene: TRBJ2-1
v_gene: TRBV25-1

CDR3aa: CASSRGLAGAHYEQYF
CDR3nt: TGCGCCAGCAGCCGGGGACTAGCGGGAGCTCATTACGAGCAGTACTTC
abundance: many
d_gene: TRBD2
j_gene: TRBJ2-7
v_gene: TRBV5-1